The 15 T cell receptor beta chains below were found in one sample sequenced in a study of blood T cell repertoires in COVID-19. Method: immunoSEQ multiplex PCR; TCRdb's copy keeps in-frame clones and lacks some. The sample holds 200,000 or so clones, under 90% seen once. The sample was peripheral blood. The receptors originated from a man older than 75 with acute or convalescent COVID-19.

This clone has just a few counts. CDR3 in DNA: TGTGCCAGCAGTCGGCCGGCGACGGGGGTCAATGAGCAGTTCTTC. Translated, it gives CASSRPATGVNEQFF. The gene calls are TRBV6-2 or TRBV6-3 and TRBJ2-1, with D possibly matching TRBD2 (6 bases). This CDR3 is 15 amino acids long. The germline CDR1 and CDR2 sequences are MNHEY and SVGEGT. The V and J ends lost 5 bases and 6 bases respectively, with 17 bases between them.

The chain uses TRBV5-1 and TRBJ2-5, with 7 bases aligning to TRBD1. This CDR3 has 13 residues. Germline values: CDR1 SGHRS, CDR2 YFSETQ. With 2 bases clipped from V and 5 bases from J, the junction kept 3 bases outside the gene matches. The DNA of the CDR3 is TGCGCCAGCAGCTTTGGGACAGCTGAGACCCAGTACTTC. Its translation is CASSFGTAETQYF.

The chain links TRBV21-1 to TRBJ1-1. TRBV21-1 constitutes a pseudogene. CDR3 length equals 19 residues. In nucleotides, the CDR3 is TGTGCCAGCAGCAAAGGGGCGGGGGGCACCATCCCGATGAACACTGAAGCTTTCTTT. It specifies CASSKGAGGTIPMNTEAFF.

This clone was seen once. An end of the junction differs from the germline gene, which may be a read error. The rearrangement joins TRBV12-3 or TRBV12-4 to TRBJ2-7, with TRBD1 identical over 8 bases. The CDR3 loop spans 12 amino acids. In nucleotides, the CDR3 is TGTGCCAGCAGTGTAATGGGACAGGATAGTCACTTC. Amino acids: CASSVMGQDSHF.

This chain links TRBV2 with TRBJ1-1; TRBD1 matches at 7 bases. Trimming removed 8 bases from V and 0 bases from J; junction bases left unmatched: 0. Germline V lookup: CDR1 SNHLY, CDR2 FYNNEI. The CDR3 is made up of 12 amino acids. The CDR3 loop reads CASGQVNTEAFF. Here the CDR3 DNA reads TGTGCCAGCGGACAGGTGAACACTGAAGCTTTCTTT.

The gene calls are TRBV12-3 or TRBV12-4 and TRBJ2-3; possible D gene TRBD1, 5 bases. V was shortened by 7 bases and J by 3 bases, with 11 bases between the two germline ends. The CDR3 covers 13 residues. DNA for the CDR3: TGTGCCAGCATGGGGCAGGAAACAGATACGCAGTATTTT. It translates to CASMGQETDTQYF.

V is TRBV15 and J is TRBJ1-5, with D perhaps matching TRBD1 (6 bases). Germline V CDR1 and CDR2: LNHNV, YYDKDF (reference sequence). Trimming removed 5 bases from V and 2 bases from J, with 16 bases in between. There are 16 residues in the CDR3. The CDR3, as DNA: TGTGCCACCAGCCAAAGGGGGGGCGGACGCAATCAGCCCCAGCATTTT. It translates to CATSQRGGGRNQPQHF.

The rearrangement uses TRBV29-1 and TRBJ2-2; 8 bases align to TRBD2. The length of the CDR3 is 16 residues. CDR1 and CDR2 from the germline V gene are SQVTM and ANQGSEA. V dropped 0 bases and J dropped 1; count of bases not matched to a gene: 4. The CDR3 spells CSVEDGSGRNTGELFF. The CDR3 coding sequence is TGCAGCGTTGAAGATGGCAGCGGGAGGAACACCGGGGAGCTGTTTTTT.

The rearrangement links TRBV7-6 to TRBJ2-3, with 12 bases lining up with TRBD2. The V segment lost 6 bases and the J segment 2 bases; nucleotides outside the gene matches: 6. Germline CDR1 is SGHVS and CDR2 is FNYEAQ. The CDR3 has 16 amino acids. CDR3 amino acids: CASRALAGGPTDTQYF. CDR3 bases: TGTGCCAGCAGAGCGCTAGCGGGAGGGCCCACAGATACGCAGTATTTT.

This chain links TRBV11-2 with TRBJ2-3, with TRBD2 matching over 7 bases. CDR1 is SGHAT, CDR2 FQNNGV, per germline. The CDR3 length is 17 residues. V trimming: 0 bases; J trimming: 0 bases; junction bases outside the gene matches: 6. As DNA, the CDR3 is TGTGCCAGCAGCTTAGAAGAGGGACTACCTAGCACAGATACGCAGTATTTT. It is translated as CASSLEEGLPSTDTQYF.

This clone showed up just once. This chain joins TRBV5-1 and TRBJ2-3; D possibly corresponds to TRBD2 (5 bases). This CDR3 contains 19 residues. V lost 0 bases and J lost 5, with 25 bases in between. Germline CDR1 is SGHRS and CDR2 is YFSETQ. The CDR3 region is CASSLEDYPPGRTGDTQYF. CDR3 in DNA: TGCGCCAGCAGCTTGGAAGACTACCCCCCCGGGCGAACCGGAGATACGCAGTATTTT.

The genes are TRBV3-1 (or the pseudogene TRBV3-2) and TRBJ2-1; 12 positions match TRBD2. After removal of 4 bases from V and 4 bases from J, the junction contained 8 bases not matched to a gene. The germline CDR1 and CDR2 sequences are LGHDT and YNNKEL (reference sequence). There are 17 residues in the CDR3. The CDR3 DNA reads TGTGCCAGCAGCCCCCGACTAGCGGGAGCCCAATACAATGAGCAGTTCTTC. Its translation is CASSPRLAGAQYNEQFF.

This clone has a handful of counts. The chain links TRBV9 to TRBJ2-2; 9 positions match TRBD1. J was trimmed by 6 bases and V by 6 bases; bases with no gene match: 12. The CDR3 is 16 residues long. Germline V gives CDR1 SGDLS, CDR2 YYNGEE. The CDR3: CASTDTGQGTPGELFF. The CDR3 nucleotides read TGTGCCAGCACCGATACGGGACAGGGTACCCCCGGGGAGCTGTTTTTT.

The rearrangement joins TRBV19 to TRBJ1-2; D may be TRBD1 (5 bases). Germline-derived CDR1 and CDR2 are LNHDA and SQIVND (reference sequence). The V end lost 9 bases, the J end lost 3 bases, and 17 bases lay between the germline ends. This CDR3 contains 14 residues. The CDR3 is CASRGAVPYYGYTF. CDR3 sequence (DNA): TGTGCCAGCCGCGGGGCAGTCCCTTACTATGGCTACACCTTC.

This clone was seen only once. This chain uses TRBV5-1 with TRBJ1-2; 10 nucleotides agree with TRBD1. This CDR3 is built from 13 residues. Unmatched junction bases numbered 2, after V lost 4 bases and J lost 5 bases. CDR1 and CDR2 from the germline V gene are SGHRS and YFSETQ. Written as DNA, the CDR3 is TGCGCCAGCAGCCAGGGACAGGGGTATGGCTACACCTTC. Its translation: CASSQGQGYGYTF.